This T cell receptor (beta chain) was found in a study of blood T cell repertoires in COVID-19. The wider study: Both acute and convalescent COVID-19 samples were obtained from the United States, Italy and Spain. Sources were T cells, B-cell-depleted T cells, or PBMCs; the material itself was cDNA or gDNA.

CDR1 and CDR2 (germline): LGHDT, YNNKEL (reference sequence). The CDR3 is 17 residues long. With 4 bases removed from V and 7 bases from J, the gap between germline ends came to 20 bases. Source study methods: Amplified reference gene primers provided the basis for estimating nucleated cell counts. The table came from immunoSEQ multiplex PCR; TCRdb's copy has only in-frame clones and leaves some out. D and trimming come from the DNA, and the V and J calls and clone size come from that table. The sample yields approximately 81,000 clones, approximately 82% seen once. The clonotype originates from a human donor in a cohort sampled during active COVID-19. What was sequenced was peripheral blood. This chain links TRBV3-1 (or the pseudogene TRBV3-2) with TRBJ1-6; TRBD1 is a possible D gene (6 bases). The CDR3 DNA is TGTGCCAGCAGCCTGAGCGGGGGGGGCCTTGGGAATTCACCCCTCCACTTT. Translating gives CASSLSGGGLGNSPLHF.